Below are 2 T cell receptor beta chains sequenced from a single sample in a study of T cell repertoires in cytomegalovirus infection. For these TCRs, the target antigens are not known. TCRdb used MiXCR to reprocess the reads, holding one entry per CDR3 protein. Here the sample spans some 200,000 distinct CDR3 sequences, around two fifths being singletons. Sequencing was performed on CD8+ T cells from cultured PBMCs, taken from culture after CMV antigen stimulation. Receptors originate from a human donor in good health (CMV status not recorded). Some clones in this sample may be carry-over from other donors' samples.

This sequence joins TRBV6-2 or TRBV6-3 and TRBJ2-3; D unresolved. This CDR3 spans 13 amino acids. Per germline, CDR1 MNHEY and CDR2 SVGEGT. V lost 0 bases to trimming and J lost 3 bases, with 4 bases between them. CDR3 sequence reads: CASSYSNTDTQYF. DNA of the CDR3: TGTGCCAGCAGTTACTCGAATACAGATACGCAGTATTTT.

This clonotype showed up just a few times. For the CDR3, the DNA is TGCAGTGCTAGAGATCTAACGCCAATTACTGGGGCCAACGTCCTGACTTTC. Translated, it gives CSARDLTPITGANVLTF. The chain uses TRBV20-1 and TRBJ2-6; no reliable D call. Trimming removed 0 bases at V and 2 bases at J, with 14 bases between. Per germline, CDR1 DFQATT and CDR2 SNEGSKA (reference sequence). The CDR3 is 17 residues long.